The T cell receptor (beta chain) under discussion was sequenced for a study of blood T cell repertoires in COVID-19. Sequencing used immunoSEQ multiplex PCR; TCRdb keeps in-frame clones, though not all of them. The table includes 150,000 to 200,000 clones, around 72% detected once. CDR1 and CDR2 from the germline V gene are KGHSH and LQKENI. CDR3 size: 15 residues. V was pared by 3 bases and J by 0 bases, with 5 bases of the junction left unmatched. This receptor was taken from a woman over 75 with acute or convalescent COVID-19. Sequencing was performed on peripheral blood. This chain uses TRBV18 with TRBJ2-7, with 7 bases aligning to TRBD2. CDR3 protein: CASSPRAGSSYEQYF. The CDR3 DNA reads TGTGCCAGCTCACCCCGAGCGGGAAGCTCCTACGAGCAGTACTTC.